These 18 T cell receptor beta chains came from one sample sequenced in a study of T cell responses to AZD1222 COVID-19 vaccine. Only in-frame clones appear in the TCRdb table, and some are missing; sequencing was by immunoSEQ multiplex PCR. The sample holds 35,000 to 55,000 clones; 83% are singletons and the top ten take about 50%. The sequencing here drew on peripheral blood, taken on day 0 of AZD1222 vaccination. These receptors were obtained from an adult in good health.

This clone was picked up a small number of times. The V gene is TRBV7-2, the J gene TRBJ1-1; D not resolved. Trimming took 7 bases from V and 5 from J, leaving 14 bases between them. There are 13 residues in the CDR3. Germline lookup yields CDR1 SGHTA and CDR2 FQGNSA. The CDR3 region is CASTFGRVTEAFF. The CDR3 coding sequence is TGTGCCAGCACCTTTGGTCGAGTTACTGAAGCTTTCTTT. The whole variable domain, remainder taken from reference TRBV7-2 and TRBJ1-1, is GAGVSQSPSNKVTEKGKDVELRCDPISGHTALYWYRQSLGQGLEFLIYFQGNSAPDKSGLPSDRFSAERTGGSVSTLTIQRTQQEDSAVYLCASTFGRVTEAFFGQGTRLTVV.

The V call is TRBV19, the J call TRBJ1-6, with a possible D match to TRBD1 (5 bases). The CDR3 contains 18 residues. V was cut by 6 bases and J by 0 bases, with 18 bases left in between. Germline V gene lookup returns CDR1 LNHDA and CDR2 SQIVND (reference sequence). The CDR3: CASSLMGTVSSYNSPLHF. DNA for the CDR3: TGTGCCAGTAGCCTTATGGGGACCGTCAGCTCCTATAATTCACCCCTCCACTTT.

The rearrangement uses TRBV5-6 and TRBJ2-7, with a weak D call TRBD2 (5 bases). Germline loops: CDR1 SGHDT, CDR2 YYEEEE. This CDR3 is built from 13 residues. V was trimmed by 0 bases and J by 4 bases, leaving 8 bases between them. Here the CDR3 DNA reads TGTGCCAGCAGCTTGGCAGCGGAATACGAGCAGTACTTC. Encoded protein: CASSLAAEYEQYF. Together with reference TRBV5-6 and TRBJ2-7, the CDR3 gives the full variable domain: DAGVTQSPTHLIKTRGQQVTLRCSPKSGHDTVSWYQQALGQGPQFIFQYYEEEERQRGNFPDRFSGHQFPNYSSELNVNALLLGDSALYLCASSLAAEYEQYFGPGTRLTVT.

CDR3 nucleotides: TGTGCCAGCAGCTCACGGGGGGCAGGGAAACACGGCGGGGAGCTGTTTTTT. This encodes CASSSRGAGKHGGELFF. The chain has TRBV11-2 and TRBJ2-2; D possibly corresponds to TRBD2 (7 bases). The CDR3 totals 17 residues. Germline lookup yields CDR1 SGHAT and CDR2 FQNNGV. Trimming stripped 4 bases from V and 7 bases from J, with 22 bases between.

J is TRBJ1-6 and V is TRBV7-8, with 9 positions matching TRBD1. J was trimmed by 10 bases and V by 1 base; bases with no gene match: 8. The germline CDR1 and CDR2 sequences are SGHVS and FQNEAQ. There are 16 residues in the CDR3. CDR3 bases: TGTGCCAGCAGCTTAGTAGGAGGGACAGGGAGGTCACCCCTCCACTTT. Translating it yields CASSLVGGTGRSPLHF.

This chain joins TRBV29-1 and TRBJ1-2; 9 nucleotides match TRBD1. Germline CDR1 is SQVTM and CDR2 is ANQGSEA. J lost 4 bases, V lost 7 bases, and 7 bases had no gene match. The CDR3 has 13 residues. The CDR3 loop reads CSGAQGAGYGYTF. DNA of the CDR3: TGCAGCGGTGCACAGGGGGCAGGCTATGGCTACACCTTC.

The rearrangement joins TRBV4-1 to TRBJ2-5; a weak D match, TRBD2 (5 bases). The germline V gene encodes CDR1 MGHRA and CDR2 YSYEKL. Deletions cut 4 bases from V and 5 bases from J, with 14 bases between. This CDR3 comprises 14 residues. In DNA form, the CDR3 reads TGCGCCAGCAGCCCCGACAAGGCGGGTGAGACCCAGTACTTC. Its protein product is CASSPDKAGETQYF.

The chain is built from TRBV7-2 and TRBJ1-4; no definite D call. The ends were cut back, 5 bases at V and 3 bases at J, with 13 bases in the middle. CDR1 SGHTA and CDR2 FQGNSA come from the germline V gene. The CDR3 has 15 amino acids. The CDR3, as DNA: TGTGCCAGCAGCCCCCGGCACAGTTCTAATGAAAAACTGTTTTTT. This translates into CASSPRHSSNEKLFF.

The chain employs TRBV9 and TRBJ2-5, with 9 bases lining up with TRBD2. This CDR3 has 15 residues. Losses at the gene ends were 0 bases for V and 1 base for J; bases not matched to a gene: 1. Germline CDR1 reads SGDLS; CDR2 reads YYNGEE. The CDR3 region is CASSVGGGGQETQYF. CDR3 DNA sequence: TGTGCCAGCAGCGTAGGCGGGGGGGGCCAAGAGACCCAGTACTTC.

V gene TRBV19 combines with J gene TRBJ2-4; D possibly corresponds to TRBD2 (6 bases). In germline, CDR1 is LNHDA, CDR2 SQIVND (reference sequence). Trimming took 5 bases from V and 5 from J, leaving 10 bases between them. The CDR3 runs to 13 residues. CDR3 region: CASSDPGENIQYF. CDR3 sequence (DNA): TGTGCCAGTAGTGACCCGGGAGAAAACATTCAGTACTTC.

The CDR3 reads CASSPGQPQHF. DNA of the CDR3: TGTGCCAGCAGTCCTGGGCAGCCCCAGCATTTT. V usage is TRBV28 and J usage is TRBJ1-5, with D unresolved. The CDR3 spans 11 residues. Trimming stripped 5 bases from V and 7 bases from J, with 6 bases between. CDR1 and CDR2 (germline): MDHEN, SYDVKM.

The V gene is TRBV5-6, the J gene TRBJ2-7; 7 positions match TRBD2. Losses at the gene ends were 0 bases for V and 5 bases for J; bases not matched to a gene: 5. This CDR3 has 14 amino acids. Per the germline V gene, CDR1 is SGHDT and CDR2 is YYEEEE. The CDR3, as DNA: TGTGCCAGCAGCTTGGCTTTCGGGGGGAACGAGCAGTACTTC. It yields the protein CASSLAFGGNEQYF.

This CDR3 is CASSRAMNTEAFF. DNA for the CDR3: TGCGCCAGCAGCCGAGCTATGAACACTGAAGCTTTCTTT. The V and J genes are TRBV5-1 and TRBJ1-1; no clear D gene. Per germline, CDR1 SGHRS and CDR2 YFSETQ. V lost 4 bases to trimming and J lost 0 bases, with 7 bases between them. The CDR3 runs to 13 residues.

The V and J genes are TRBV7-2 and TRBJ1-1; TRBD1 is a possible D gene (5 bases). Germline values: CDR1 SGHTA, CDR2 FQGNSA. The CDR3 is 13 residues long. Trimming left V 3 bases short and J 5 bases short, with 10 bases between. The CDR3: CASSLGGGTEAFF. For the CDR3, the DNA is TGTGCCAGCAGCTTGGGGGGAGGGACTGAAGCTTTCTTT.

CDR3 nucleotides: TGTGCCAGCAGTGAAGCGGGGAGGGAGCAGTACTTC. This encodes CASSEAGREQYF. The rearrangement links TRBV6-1 to TRBJ2-7, with a weak D call TRBD2 (6 bases). Germline V CDR1 and CDR2: MNHNS, SASEGT. V was pared by 0 bases and J by 7 bases, with 7 bases between. The CDR3 sequence is 12 residues long.

This clone came up once. This sequence joins TRBV30 and TRBJ2-1; TRBD2 aligns across 8 bases. The germline gives CDR1 GTSNPN, CDR2 SVGIG (reference sequence). There are 10 residues in the CDR3. V shed 6 bases and J 12 bases; nucleotides not matched to a gene: 4. Written as DNA, the CDR3 is TGTGCCTGCAGCGGGAGACTGCAGTTCTTC. Translating it yields CACSGRLQFF.

The V call is TRBV7-9, the J call TRBJ1-3, with D perhaps TRBD1 (5 bases). The CDR3 sequence is 16 residues long. CDR1 SEHNR and CDR2 FQNEAQ come from the germline V gene (reference sequence). Between the trimmed V and J ends, which lost 1 base and 4 bases, there was a span of 14 bases. The CDR3 DNA reads as TGTGCCAGCAGCTTAGAGGGACCTTCCACCGGAAACACCATATATTTT. It yields the protein CASSLEGPSTGNTIYF.

CDR3 coding DNA: TGTGCCACCAGCCAGTTTCACACCGGGGAGCTGTTTTTT. Residues: CATSQFHTGELFF. V gene TRBV24-1 combines with J gene TRBJ2-2, with D hard to call. The V gene lost 7 bases and the J gene lost 3 bases, with 8 bases spanning the gap. Germline CDR1 reads KGHDR; CDR2 reads SFDVKD. There are 13 residues in the CDR3.